A single TCR beta chain is shown here with its context. The antigen remains unidentified. The data derive from a study of CD8+ T cells in alopecia areata. General observations from the study: TCR sharing across patients was less clear than in mice, possibly HLA-related. For lesional scalp, especially alopecia totalis/universalis, clonality was higher than in normal scalp.

PBMCs yielded sorted CD4+ and CD8+ T cells. Germline V gives CDR1 SGHTA, CDR2 FQGNSA. The CDR3 has 13 amino acids. V lost 8 bases and J lost 1; bases outside the gene matches: 4. cDNA reverse transcribed from extracted RNA served as the sequencing template. Here immunoSEQ multiplex PCR was the method, and the copy in TCRdb shows in-frame clones only, minus some. The sample records roughly 35,000 clones, 55% being singletons. The receptor was isolated from a human donor with alopecia areata. The J gene is TRBJ1-1, the V gene TRBV7-2; 7 bases agree with TRBD1. Sequenced material: NKG2D-high CD8+ T cells sorted from blood. Written as DNA, the CDR3 is TGTGCCAGCGGCCGGACAGGGAACACTGAAGCTTTCTTT. Its translation is CASGRTGNTEAFF.